This is a list of T cell receptor beta chains from one sample in a study of early T cells in non-severe SARS-CoV-2 infection. MiXCR, applied by TCRdb to the 5' RACE reads, yields one record per CDR3 protein. The repertoire consists of 37,000 or so distinct CDR3 sequences, with 6.3% occurring once and the leading ten covering roughly 6%. Specimen: whole blood. Receptors originate from an adult who was a healthcare worker with PCR-confirmed SARS-CoV-2 infection or an uninfected control (not recorded which). Both conserved end residues are part of each CDR3.

J gene: TRBJ2-6; V gene: TRBV7-7; CDR3 length: 16; CDR3 protein: CASSPRRQTGANVLTF
J gene: TRBJ2-5; V gene: TRBV5-6; CDR3 length: 13; CDR3 protein: CASRFMDGETQYF
J gene: TRBJ2-3; V gene: TRBV13; CDR3 length: 16; CDR3 protein: CASSPWGGRGGDTQYF
J gene: TRBJ2-3; V gene: TRBV3-1; CDR3 length: 18; CDR3 protein: CASSQDDMASGSTDTQYF
J gene: TRBJ1-5; V gene: TRBV7-8; CDR3 length: 14; CDR3 protein: CASSLDRGDQPQHF
J gene: TRBJ1-3; V gene: TRBV6-5; CDR3 length: 15; CDR3 protein: CASSYSMGLRNTIYF
J gene: TRBJ2-3; V gene: TRBV2; CDR3 length: 15; CDR3 protein: CASSPIAGATDTQYF
J gene: TRBJ2-3; V gene: TRBV7-9; CDR3 length: 14; CDR3 protein: CASSFRDGTDTQYF
J gene: TRBJ2-7; V gene: TRBV11-1; CDR3 length: 12; CDR3 protein: CASSLASGEQYF
J gene: TRBJ2-3; V gene: TRBV5-1; CDR3 length: 14; CDR3 protein: CASSPDRGRDMQYF
J gene: TRBJ2-1; V gene: TRBV7-6; CDR3 length: 15; CDR3 protein: CASSSYGSIHNEQFF
J gene: TRBJ2-7; V gene: TRBV7-6; CDR3 length: 15; CDR3 protein: CASSLGTGGLDEQYF
J gene: TRBJ2-7; V gene: TRBV10-3; CDR3 length: 13; CDR3 protein: CAIRGGDAGEQYF
J gene: TRBJ2-7; V gene: TRBV18; CDR3 length: 12; CDR3 protein: CASSPRTDEQYF
J gene: TRBJ1-2; V gene: TRBV12-3/TRBV12-4; CDR3 length: 12; CDR3 protein: CASGRRPHGYTF
J gene: TRBJ1-5; V gene: TRBV12-3/TRBV12-4; CDR3 length: 14; CDR3 protein: CASSAGQSLQPQHF
J gene: TRBJ2-3; V gene: TRBV2; CDR3 length: 14; CDR3 protein: CASSFQAATDTQYF
J gene: TRBJ2-5; V gene: TRBV7-2; CDR3 length: 14; CDR3 protein: CASSKNRDQETQYF
J gene: TRBJ2-3; V gene: TRBV7-8; CDR3 length: 15; CDR3 protein: CASSSTEQSTDTQYF
J gene: TRBJ2-3; V gene: TRBV7-2; CDR3 length: 16; CDR3 protein: CASSPDWTSGRNTQYF
J gene: TRBJ2-4; V gene: TRBV24-1; CDR3 length: 13; CDR3 protein: CATSEGSGDIQYF
J gene: TRBJ2-3; V gene: TRBV7-2; CDR3 length: 15; CDR3 protein: CASSFSGASTDTQYF
J gene: TRBJ2-7; V gene: TRBV3-1; CDR3 length: 16; CDR3 protein: CASSQEPASTSYEQYF
J gene: TRBJ2-1; V gene: TRBV28; CDR3 length: 13; CDR3 protein: CASSFHGAGEQFF
J gene: TRBJ2-3; V gene: TRBV6-2/TRBV6-3; CDR3 length: 16; CDR3 protein: CASSYRRVWTTDTQYF
J gene: TRBJ2-2; V gene: TRBV7-2; CDR3 length: 14; CDR3 protein: CASSPTSGSWELFF
J gene: TRBJ2-1; V gene: TRBV7-9; CDR3 length: 12; CDR3 protein: CASSPQGVGQFF
J gene: TRBJ2-3; V gene: TRBV7-2; CDR3 length: 16; CDR3 protein: CASSFLAAPGTDTQYF
J gene: TRBJ2-2; V gene: TRBV29-1; CDR3 length: 13; CDR3 protein: CSVGTLNTGELFF
J gene: TRBJ2-1; V gene: TRBV20-1; CDR3 length: 17; CDR3 protein: CSARDRGLAGAYNEQFF
J gene: TRBJ2-3; V gene: TRBV20-1; CDR3 length: 11; CDR3 protein: CSAIVADTQYF
J gene: TRBJ1-2; V gene: TRBV15; CDR3 length: 18; CDR3 protein: CATSREEYGLRVLPGYTF
J gene: TRBJ1-1; V gene: TRBV6-1; CDR3 length: 13; CDR3 protein: CASRQALNTEAFF
J gene: TRBJ1-1; V gene: TRBV3-1; CDR3 length: 15; CDR3 protein: CASSQAGTGNTEAFF
J gene: TRBJ1-4; V gene: TRBV7-9; CDR3 length: 13; CDR3 protein: CASSGSTNEKLFF
J gene: TRBJ1-1; V gene: TRBV7-9; CDR3 length: 13; CDR3 protein: CASKFSANTEAFF
J gene: TRBJ2-3; V gene: TRBV6-1; CDR3 length: 15; CDR3 protein: CASSVPGQGSDTQYF
J gene: TRBJ2-1; V gene: TRBV7-9; CDR3 length: 23; CDR3 protein: CASSISPPLLAGGHVGYDNEQFF
J gene: TRBJ1-5; V gene: TRBV7-3; CDR3 length: 15; CDR3 protein: CASSSGPLSNQPQHF
J gene: TRBJ2-6; V gene: TRBV6-5; CDR3 length: 15; CDR3 protein: CASSILSSGANVLTF
J gene: TRBJ2-7; V gene: TRBV10-3; CDR3 length: 13; CDR3 protein: CAISAGGGYEQYF
J gene: TRBJ2-6; V gene: TRBV20-1; CDR3 length: 17; CDR3 protein: CSASRTGPGVGANVLTF
J gene: TRBJ2-7; V gene: TRBV20-1; CDR3 length: 14; CDR3 protein: CSASGTGVSYEQYF
J gene: TRBJ1-1; V gene: TRBV19; CDR3 length: 13; CDR3 protein: CASSYWGNTEAFF
J gene: TRBJ1-6; V gene: TRBV12-3/TRBV12-4; CDR3 length: 15; CDR3 protein: CASSLSSGVNSPLHF
J gene: TRBJ2-2; V gene: TRBV5-1; CDR3 length: 14; CDR3 protein: CASSWEGRAGELFF
J gene: TRBJ1-3; V gene: TRBV7-9; CDR3 length: 15; CDR3 protein: CASSPGTSPGNTIYF
J gene: TRBJ2-7; V gene: TRBV6-2/TRBV6-3; CDR3 length: 14; CDR3 protein: CASRPPGVGYEQYF
J gene: TRBJ1-4; V gene: TRBV7-9; CDR3 length: 14; CDR3 protein: CASSSGYVYEKLFF
J gene: TRBJ2-1; V gene: TRBV6-6; CDR3 length: 11; CDR3 protein: CASSSLNEQFF
J gene: TRBJ2-1; V gene: TRBV11-1; CDR3 length: 16; CDR3 protein: CASSFGTPQIYNEQFF
J gene: TRBJ1-5; V gene: TRBV28; CDR3 length: 15; CDR3 protein: CASSSRQGEVQPQHF
J gene: TRBJ2-7; V gene: TRBV11-2; CDR3 length: 15; CDR3 protein: CASSSRDRAPYEQYF